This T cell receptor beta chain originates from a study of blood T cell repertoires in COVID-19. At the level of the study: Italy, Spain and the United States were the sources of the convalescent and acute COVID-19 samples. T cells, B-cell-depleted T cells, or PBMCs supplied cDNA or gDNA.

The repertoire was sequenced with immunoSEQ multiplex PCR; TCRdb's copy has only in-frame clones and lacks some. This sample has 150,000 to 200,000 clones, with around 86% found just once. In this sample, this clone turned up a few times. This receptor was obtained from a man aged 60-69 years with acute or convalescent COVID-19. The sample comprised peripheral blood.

CDR3 amino acids: CASSPKGQGAGNTIYF. CDR3 in DNA: TGTGCCAGCAGCCCTAAGGGACAGGGGGCAGGAAACACCATATATTTT. V usage is TRBV3-1 (or the pseudogene TRBV3-2) and J usage is TRBJ1-3, with 12 nucleotides matching TRBD1. V lost 4 bases, J lost 4 bases, and 5 bases stayed unmatched. The germline V gene has CDR1 LGHDT and CDR2 YNNKEL (reference sequence). This CDR3 contains 16 residues.